This T cell receptor beta chain was profiled in a study of Tregs in tolerant kidney transplant recipients. Notes on the study in general: Validation in larger populations is needed because few patients were studied. No direct test of biological reproducibility was done here.

A word on this clone: Its target is not known.

Method: immunoSEQ multiplex PCR; TCRdb's copy keeps in-frame clones and lacks some. The sample consists of about 240,000 clones, around 81% of them appearing once. Unstimulated Tregs (CD4+CD25+CD127-) and CD4+CD25- non-Tregs were sorted from PBMCs. Trimming cost V 4 bases and J 2 bases, with 13 bases left between them. Germline-derived CDR1 and CDR2 are LNHNV and YYDKDF (reference sequence). The CDR3 has 15 amino acids. The rearrangement joins TRBV15 to TRBJ2-3; D is possibly TRBD1 or TRBD2 (6 bases each). The sequencing sample was made of CD4+ T cells from blood. The clonotype comes from a human donor in good health. The CDR3 sequence is CATSKGGQNTDTQYF. The CDR3 DNA follows: TGTGCCACCAGCAAGGGGGGACAAAACACAGATACGCAGTATTTT.